The present T cell receptor (beta chain) was sequenced within a study of T-cell memory formation after mild COVID-19 (dated by TCRdb to the early 2020s). Notes on the research overall: TCR sequence clusters from the two donors were found to be largely donor specific. Two young, previously healthy adult volunteers made up the cohort, one male and one female. In a couple of donors, T-cell clones that expanded and contracted after mild COVID-19 were tracked by sequencing TCRalpha and TCRbeta repertoires over time.

The sequencing machine was an Illumina NovaSeq 6000. Using 5'RACE with constant-segment primers, TCRalpha and TCRbeta cDNA libraries were constructed, with sample barcodes and unique molecular identifiers added in the process. Trizol reagent was used to extract RNA from every sample. Libraries were amplified in two PCR steps, with a second sample barcode and Illumina TruSeq adapters added in the second step. Libraries were sequenced on an Illumina NovaSeq with 2 x 150 bp paired-end reads. The study's processing was this. The reads were demultiplexed and collapsed into UMI-guided consensus sequences using migec v1.2.7. With mixcr v2.1.11, UMI consensuses were aligned to TRA and TRB V and J templates and assembled into clonotypes. A clonotype was counted as expanded or contracted only if both edgeR and NoisET called the change significant, with noise models trained on biological replicates. For edgeR calls, the cutoffs were a false discovery rate-adjusted p below 0.01 and a log2 fold-change threshold of 1. As an exploratory analysis of dynamics, max-normalized trajectories of the 1000 most abundant clonotypes were examined by PCA with hierarchical clustering. Separately sequenced CD4+ and CD8+ repertoires were used to assign the CD4 or CD8 phenotype of responding clones. TCRdb reprocessing: public reads trimmed at Q25 with fastp, clones called with MiXCR, in-frame beta chains kept. All rows with the same CDR3 protein become a single entry with the most common DNA and genes. The authors' filters were not applied to this entry. The sample includes 550,000 to 700,000 distinct CDR3 sequences, with around 17% observed a single time. Of the sample, around 13% falls within the top ten clones.

This clonotype was picked up one time. The antigen it recognizes is unknown. Per-nucleotide qualities are absent, and no much larger clonotype sits a single base away. One read provides weak support. Ficoll-Paque density gradient centrifugation was used to isolate PBMCs. From cysteine to phenylalanine, the CDR3 is 15 amino acids long. Only CDR3 DNA remains: 45 bases, in frame from the first base. V ends up 4 bases short and J 10 bases short, with an unmatched junction base count of 11. CDR1 and CDR2 are drawn from the germline V gene: SGHNT, YENEEA. What the research found in general, with its limitations: Contracting CD4+ clones were located mainly in the CM and EM memory subsets, whereas CD8+ clones were found to be enriched in EMRA. Balanced CD4/CD8 phenotypes were observed for clones contracting from day 15 to 85, whereas a bias towards CD4+ was observed for a second wave of clones expanding from day 15 to 37. SARS-CoV-2 specificity of the second-wave clones peaking on day 37 was not confirmed. The study included only a couple of mild cases, and larger cohorts that include severe cases with pre-infection samples were judged to be necessary. Some responding clones were detected in pre-infection memory, which suggested that pre-existing cross-reactive memory T cells had joined the SARS-CoV-2 response.

Sequencing used PBMCs or a T cell subset sorted from them (not recorded which). Here the chain combines TRBV11-3 and TRBJ2-1; 9 nucleotides in the junction match TRBD1. The receptor was isolated from an adult woman who had mild COVID-19 (a few samples of this study predate the infection). The sample titles of this study are shuffled in the database, so cell type and time point are left out; the donor was told from shared clones. The bases read TGTGCCAGCAGCTGGGGGGGACAGGGCCACGGGGAGCAGTTCTTC. It encodes CASSWGGQGHGEQFF.